This TCR beta chain was captured by sequencing in a study of PD-1 blockade in classical Hodgkin lymphoma. Study at large: Every 2 weeks, patients had 3 mg/kg nivolumab intravenously.

In every patient, relapse followed autologous stem cell transplantation, while exposure to brentuximab vedotin differed. Some clones are missing from TCRdb's copy, which holds only in-frame ones; the method was immunoSEQ multiplex PCR. The table shows about 21,000 clones, with less than 80% occurring only once. Trimming removed 7 bases at V and 7 bases at J, with 17 bases between. Germline V gene sequence: CDR1 SGHRS, CDR2 YFSETQ. This CDR3 region has 13 residues. In its sample, this clone was seen a few times. V and J are TRBV5-1 and TRBJ1-1; tentatively, D is TRBD1 (6 bases). The TCR sequence derives from a human donor with classical Hodgkin lymphoma. The source material was peripheral blood mononuclear cells (PBMCs), sampled at baseline. The CDR3 sequence: CASRPQGLGEAFF. As DNA, the CDR3 is TGCGCCAGCCGCCCCCAGGGGCTTGGTGAAGCTTTCTTT.